Listed here is a single TCR beta chain. Its target is not known. The record originates from a study of cytomegalovirus exposure and HLA in healthy donors. Study-wide findings and caveats: Most TCR sequences showed up rarely, but some public TCRs showed up in many donors. There were about 160 TCR beta chains listed as cytomegalovirus-associated.

Measured with immunoSEQ multiplex PCR; TCRdb has only the in-frame clones, and not every one. The profile shows 150,000 or so clones, approximately 86% of them singletons. The CDR3 is 16 residues long. Trimming shortened V by 2 bases and J by 0 bases, and 14 bases separated the two germline ends. Germline lookup yields CDR1 SNHLY and CDR2 FYNNEI. The rearrangement uses TRBV2 and TRBJ2-7; tentatively, D is TRBD1 (5 bases). The origin of this receptor is a man aged 18 to 30 in good health and CMV-seropositive. Material: PBMCs. In nucleotides, the CDR3 is TGTGCCAGCAGTGAATTTACTCCAGGGCTCTCCTACGAGCAGTACTTC. Its translation is CASSEFTPGLSYEQYF.